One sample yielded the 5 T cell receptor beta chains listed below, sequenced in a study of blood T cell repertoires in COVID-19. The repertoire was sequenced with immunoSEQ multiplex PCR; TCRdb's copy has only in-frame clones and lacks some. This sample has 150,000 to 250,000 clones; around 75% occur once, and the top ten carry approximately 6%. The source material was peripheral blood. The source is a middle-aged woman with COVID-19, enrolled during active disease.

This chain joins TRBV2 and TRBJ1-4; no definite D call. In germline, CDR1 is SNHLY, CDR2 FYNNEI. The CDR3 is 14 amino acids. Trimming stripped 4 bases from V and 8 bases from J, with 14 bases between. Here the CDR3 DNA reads TGTGCCAGCAGTGGTGGAGAGGCGGGGGAAAAACTGTTTTTT. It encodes CASSGGEAGEKLFF.

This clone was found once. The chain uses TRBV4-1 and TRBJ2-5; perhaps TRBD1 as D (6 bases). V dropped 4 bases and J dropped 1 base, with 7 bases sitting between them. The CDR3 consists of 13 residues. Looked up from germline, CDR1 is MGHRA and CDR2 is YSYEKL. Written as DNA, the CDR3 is TGCGCCAGCAGCCGGGGGCCCCAAGAGACCCAGTACTTC. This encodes CASSRGPQETQYF.

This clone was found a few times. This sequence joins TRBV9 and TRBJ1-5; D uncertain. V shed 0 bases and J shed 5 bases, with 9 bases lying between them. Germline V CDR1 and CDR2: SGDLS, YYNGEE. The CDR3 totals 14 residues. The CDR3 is CASSVAREDQPQHF. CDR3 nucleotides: TGTGCCAGCAGCGTAGCCCGGGAGGATCAGCCCCAGCATTTT.

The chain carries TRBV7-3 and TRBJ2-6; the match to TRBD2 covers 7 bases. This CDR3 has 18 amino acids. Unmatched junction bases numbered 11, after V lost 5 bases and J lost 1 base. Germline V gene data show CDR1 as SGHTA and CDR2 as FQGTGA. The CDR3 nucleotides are TGTGCCAGCAGCCCAGGATCGGGGGGACGGTCTGGGGCCAACGTCCTGACTTTC. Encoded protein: CASSPGSGGRSGANVLTF.

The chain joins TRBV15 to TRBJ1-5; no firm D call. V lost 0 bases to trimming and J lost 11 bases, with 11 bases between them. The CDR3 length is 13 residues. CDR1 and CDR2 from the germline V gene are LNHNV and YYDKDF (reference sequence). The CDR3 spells CATSRDLFGSQHF. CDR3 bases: TGTGCCACCAGCAGAGATCTATTCGGTTCCCAGCATTTT.